The next 8 T cell receptor beta chains were all read from a single sample in a study of blood T cell repertoires in COVID-19. TCRdb's copy holds only in-frame clones and misses some; the assay was immunoSEQ multiplex PCR. This sample carries tens of thousands of clones, roughly 72% of them seen once, and the ten largest clones take around 25%. Sample: peripheral blood. These receptors all stem from a woman between 55 and 75 years old in a cohort sampled during active or convalescent COVID-19.

This chain uses TRBV12-3 or TRBV12-4 with TRBJ1-1; 7 bases align to TRBD1. V shed 5 bases and J 3 bases; nucleotides not matched to a gene: 3. CDR3 size: 13 residues. CDR3 sequence (DNA): TGTGCCAGCAGTGCTGACAGGGACACTGAAGCTTTCTTT. Translation gives CASSADRDTEAFF.

J is TRBJ2-5 and V is TRBV7-9, with 7 bases that match TRBD1. Germline assignment: CDR1 SEHNR and CDR2 FQNEAQ (reference sequence). With 5 bases clipped from V and 5 bases from J, the junction kept 11 bases outside the gene matches. The CDR3 is made up of 15 amino acids. CDR3 loop: CASSITYRGWETQYF. The CDR3 nucleotides read TGTGCCAGCAGCATCACATACAGGGGTTGGGAGACCCAGTACTTC.

This clone was counted between two and nine times. The chain employs TRBV18 and TRBJ1-3, with TRBD1 as a possible D gene (6 bases). Looked up from germline, CDR1 is KGHSH and CDR2 is LQKENI. The ends were cut back, 3 bases at V and 3 bases at J, with 9 bases in the middle. This CDR3 region has 14 residues. CDR3 protein: CASSPTGIGNTIYF. The DNA of the CDR3 is TGTGCCAGCTCACCGACAGGCATTGGAAACACCATATATTTT. Supplemented by reference TRBV18 and TRBJ1-3, the full variable domain reads NAGVMQNPRHLVRRRGQEARLRCSPMKGHSHVYWYRQLPEEGLKFMVYLQKENIIDESGMPKERFSAEFPKEGPSILRIQQVVRGDSAAYFCASSPTGIGNTIYFGEGSWLTVV.

This clone was detected only a few times. The J gene is TRBJ2-5, the V gene TRBV1; the table's D gene call, TRBD1, was not cross checked with the DNA. TRBV1 is a listed pseudogene. This CDR3 contains 15 residues. The CDR3 region has the DNA TGCACCAGCAGCCCTCGCCCGGACAGTCAAGAGACCCAGTACTTC. Its protein is CTSSPRPDSQETQYF.

The chain joins TRBV3-1 (or the pseudogene TRBV3-2) to TRBJ2-1; TRBD2 matches 14 bases. CDR1 is LGHDT, CDR2 YNNKEL, per germline (reference sequence). The CDR3 has 18 amino acids. Trimming took 2 bases from V and 7 from J; bases not matched to a gene: 10. The CDR3 nucleotides are TGTGCCAGCAGCCAACCCCGGGGACTAGCGGGGGCCAATAATGAGCAGTTCTTC. It specifies CASSQPRGLAGANNEQFF.

The chain joins TRBV15 to TRBJ1-5; perhaps TRBD1 as D (6 bases). Per germline, CDR1 LNHNV and CDR2 YYDKDF (reference sequence). This CDR3 spans 14 amino acids. V was cut by 4 bases and J by 4 bases, with 11 bases left in between. The CDR3 nucleotides are TGTGCCACCAGCACAACAGGGTCGAATCAGCCCCAGCATTTT. Amino acid sequence: CATSTTGSNQPQHF. Filled out from reference TRBV15 and TRBJ1-5, the complete variable domain reads DAMVIQNPRYQVTQFGKPVTLSCSQTLNHNVMYWYQQKSSQAPKLLFHYYDKDFNNEADTPDNFQSRRPNTSFCFLDIRSPGLGDTAMYLCATSTTGSNQPQHFGDGTRLSIL.

The DNA of the CDR3 is TGTGCCACCAGCAGAGAATTGCGGGGTGGCTACACCTTC. The encoded protein is CATSRELRGGYTF. The chain joins TRBV15 to TRBJ1-2; no reliable D call. V was shortened by 0 bases and J by 7 bases, with 9 bases between the two germline ends. The CDR3 is 13 amino acids. Germline V lookup: CDR1 LNHNV, CDR2 YYDKDF (reference sequence). Using reference TRBV15 and TRBJ1-2 for the parts outside the CDR3, the full variable domain is DAMVIQNPRYQVTQFGKPVTLSCSQTLNHNVMYWYQQKSSQAPKLLFHYYDKDFNNEADTPDNFQSRRPNTSFCFLDIRSPGLGDTAMYLCATSRELRGGYTFGSGTRLTVV.

The chain has TRBV27 and TRBJ1-4, with a weak D call TRBD1 (5 bases). CDR1 and CDR2 from the germline V gene are MNHEY and SMNVEV (reference sequence). This CDR3 spans 13 amino acids. V was cut by 6 bases and J by 3 bases, with 8 bases left in between. CDR3 sequence reads: CASRGLANEKLFF. The CDR3 bases are TGTGCCAGCAGGGGGCTGGCTAATGAAAAACTGTTTTTT. The complete variable domain, with remaining parts taken from reference TRBV27 and TRBJ1-4, reads EAQVTQNPRYLITVTGKKLTVTCSQNMNHEYMSWYRQDPGLGLRQIYYSMNVEVTDKGDVPEGYKVSRKEKRNFPLILESPSPNQTSLYFCASRGLANEKLFFGSGTQLSVL.